The present T cell receptor beta chain was sequenced within a study of cytomegalovirus exposure and HLA in healthy donors (dated by TCRdb to 2015 to 2018). For context, the study as a whole: An earlier analysis of approximately 590 of the donors reported 250 to 300 Gb of sequence data and about 100 million unique TCR beta sequences from about 179 million T cells. An early release that covered about 600 HLA-typed donors contained approximately 300 gigabases of sequencing data and 75 million to 100 million unique TCR sequences. Of the roughly 430 genotyped donors, approximately 82% fell in the genetic ancestry cluster associated with self-reported Caucasian donors. The study aimed to test whether cataloging public T cell receptors could reveal signatures of past pathogen exposure. The study profiled the T cell repertoires of under 700 subjects by immunosequencing and related them to cytomegalovirus serostatus. In addition to the first cohort of roughly 670 subjects, a separate validation cohort of under 150 different subjects was used. To predict cytomegalovirus infection status, the study brought together high-throughput TCR immunosequencing, statistical association of individual TCRs with disease status, and machine learning. A later analysis re-analyzed previously published TCR beta repertoires from approximately 700 donors and added high-resolution HLA genotyping to study TCR occurrence patterns. In the later analysis, no new phenotypic data were used to find candidate immune exposures; instead, reliance was placed on TCR beta sequences and their occurrence across donors. In an earlier analysis of roughly 580 of the donors, high-throughput TCR beta sequencing was used to judge whether each TCR beta V gene segment behaved as functional or pseudogenic. Donor age, sex, ethnicity and CMV serostatus were compiled together with the repertoire data. A later genetic analysis used genome-wide SNP genotypes for about 60% of the roughly 670 donors, treating that subset as a discovery cohort. All discovery cohort repertoires had been generated using a single sequencing platform. HLA typing included class I and class II loci at four-digit resolution. The number of donors typed differed by locus, with about 629-630 for A, B, C, DRB1 and DQB1, more than 500 for DQA1, 600 to 610 for DPA1, and some 450 for DPB1. Roughly five DR-DQ haplotypes were handled as single units for association and clustering, since linkage in the cohort was strong. Across some 400 genotyped donors of the cohort, an average of about 240,000 unique TCR beta nucleotide sequences per donor were sequenced, and 15% to 20% of those sequences were non-productive.

The cohort consisted of 650 to 850 healthy bone marrow donors. All cohort members were sampled while nominally healthy, although unrecorded immune exposures were likely present. The donor was CMV seropositive and belonged to the group of 250 to 300 seropositive cohort members. Every donor gave a peripheral blood sample, and the peripheral blood mononuclear cells from that sample were used for TCR beta sequencing. Genomic DNA was extracted from the blood cell samples with the Qiagen DNeasy Blood Extraction Kit. To prepare the library, the immunoSEQ multiplex PCR assay was applied. A mixture of 60 forward primers for TCR Vbeta segments and 13 reverse primers for TCR Jbeta segments was used in the multiplex PCR. A multiplex PCR assay on genomic DNA amplified the CDR3 region of rearranged TCR beta genes. Amplified TCR beta libraries were sequenced as 87-base-pair reads on the Illumina HiSeq System. Regarding the original processing steps: A later analysis tallied some 79 million unique TCR beta chains across the 610 or so repertoires, and around 10 million of those chains were shared by two or more donors. A nearest-neighbor algorithm error-corrected the raw reads and collapsed the reads into unique sequences, merging closely related sequences to remove PCR and sequencing errors. V, D and J gene segments were assigned by aligning CDR3 sequences to IMGT reference sequences. For a sequence to be retained, at least a six-nucleotide match to both a V gene segment and a J gene segment was required. Rearrangements were classified as productive when the CDR3 lacked stop codons and remained in frame with V and J, and all other rearrangements were classified as non-productive. CDR3 was defined according to IMGT convention as the region running from the second conserved V-encoded cysteine to the conserved J-encoded phenylalanine. Sequences without an unambiguous match to a single V gene segment were excluded from the earlier analysis of 450 to 650 of the donors. In an earlier analysis of some 590 of the donors, V segments were called functional above 56.7% productive rearrangements and were called segregating when the between-donor standard deviation exceeded 5%. A statistical classification framework was built to diagnose cytomegalovirus status from the catalog of TCR beta chain sequences. V and J gene assignment, in a later analysis, came from comparing TCR nucleotide sequences with IMGT/GENE-DB human TR gene sequences. Using the TCRdist pipeline, a later analysis assigned CDR3 sequences along with most-parsimonious VDJ recombination scenarios. In a later analysis, each TCR beta chain was defined by its CDR3 amino acid sequence together with its V-gene family, and reads lacking a unique V-gene family were excluded. A later analysis removed roughly 590 highly shared, low-generation-probability nucleotide sequences to deal with suspected cross-contamination and a sequencing artifact. In a later analysis, a clonal expansion index for each public chain was calculated from normalized within-repertoire ranks of inferred template counts. In a later analysis, generation probabilities were computed using a VDJ recombination model fitted to out-of-frame rearrangements, and the results were checked against IGoR. Hypergeometric tests were used in a later analysis to score TCR-TCR, TCR-HLA and TCR-CMV co-occurrence, with a repertoire-size bias correction applied to the TCR pairs. In a later analysis, false discovery rates were estimated by permuting HLA or CMV assignments 20 times. A later analysis grouped co-occurring TCRs with DBSCAN, adding TCRdist sequence similarity when clustering within HLA-allele-positive subsets. For co-occurrence clustering, repertoires with fewer than 30,000 or more than 120,000 public chains were excluded, along with several repertoires with anomalous nucleotide sharing. The table was pulled from immuneACCESS by TCRdb, which kept in-frame rearrangements only. Such tables lose some clones; where checked, under half of the loss comes from unresolved V genes, and the rest has no known cause. V and J calls and clone size are copied from that table; D and trimming were computed from the DNA. In this sample the table shows 100,000 to 150,000 clones, 75% to 85% of which occur a single time. The top ten constitute under 2% of the sample.

What the research found in general, with its limitations: In vitro tests confirmed that a few of the cytomegalovirus-associated TCR beta chains recognize cytomegalovirus antigens. Presence/absence analyses assumed roughly uniform sequencing depth across donors, an assumption that may not hold. Only TCR beta chains were sequenced in this cohort, and the absence of alpha or paired-chain data limited detectable features. Because the 87-base-pair reads could not distinguish some IMGT-functional V segments, including TRBV6-2 and TRBV6-3, those segments were excluded. Most CMV-associated TCR beta chains appeared to be HLA-restricted in a later analysis, and the HLA associations seemed to be driven largely by CMV exposure. Strong co-occurrence of HLA alleles, especially DR and DQ, made assigning TCR associations to individual alleles difficult. Seventeen rarely observed V segments, including chromosome 9 orphons, were excluded from the earlier analysis of a few hundred of the donors because counts were too low. For the cohort, immune exposure information was limited to CMV serostatus. In an earlier analysis of 587 of the donors, most TCR beta V segments were observed in productive rearrangements about 90% or about 30% of the time, broadly matching IMGT annotations. A cluster of highly shared sequence variants was judged likely to be a technical artifact of the sequencing pipeline. Because HLA typing was unavailable for some donors at each locus, only the typed subset was used in association tests. At a false discovery rate of 0.05, a later analysis linked 16,951 TCR beta sequences to specific HLA alleles. In both the original and validation cohorts, the classifier was reported to diagnose cytomegalovirus status with high specificity and sensitivity. V-gene and J-gene trimming of TCR beta chains was associated with a missense DCLRE1C variant in a later genetic analysis, and the association was replicated in an independent cohort. A further reported finding was that TCR beta sequences accurately predicted the HLA-A and HLA-B alleles for most subjects in the first cohort. The study gave a list of over 150 TCR beta chains associated with cytomegalovirus. Several of the top co-occurrence clusters appeared to be linked to parvovirus B19, influenza, CMV and Epstein-Barr virus, according to a later analysis. Across donors, most TCR sequences were observed very rarely, whereas some public TCRs were present in many individuals. According to the authors, the approach could potentially be generalized to other disease states and immunological phenotypes. In a later genetic analysis, fewer N-insertions in productive TCRs were reported among donors in an Asian-associated ancestry cluster than the roughly 700-donor mean. A later analysis found that TCR association rates varied across HLA loci, with DRB1 alleles showing the most associated TCRs and HLA-C alleles the fewest. Linkage disequilibrium might explain the correlated functional status among segregating V segments, but an unknown experimental factor could not be ruled out. In a later analysis, HLA-associated TCR beta chains were found to be more clonally expanded and to have lower generation probabilities than equally common non-associated chains.

Details on this clone: No cognate antigen has been identified for it. Base-call qualities are not available, and no considerably larger clone is one nucleotide away.

Measured from the cysteine to the phenylalanine, the CDR3 is 16 residues long. The CDR3 DNA has 48 bases and is translated from base 1. This clonotype originated in a female donor in good health and CMV-seropositive. In this chain, TRBV21-1 is recombined with TRBJ2-2; the table's D call of TRBD1 was not tested on the DNA. TRBV21-1 is flagged as a pseudogene. Sequenced input: PBMCs. The DNA is TGTGCCAGCAGCCTTGCTAGAGACAGTCCGGGCGGGGAGCTGTTTTTT. This codes for CASSLARDSPGGELFF.